Presented here are 27 T cell receptor beta chains from one specimen sequenced in a study of CXCR3-negative and CXCR3-positive naive CD8 T cells. TRB cDNA was prepared as libraries by UMI-labeled 5' RACE. TCRdb re-called the 5' RACE reads; one entry per CDR3 protein, DNA not given. The sample's table shows approximately 45,000 distinct CDR3 sequences. What was sequenced was memory CD8+ T cells from blood. Source of these receptors: a human donor in good health. Some clones in this sample may be carry-over from other donors' samples.

This chain joins TRBV5-1 and TRBJ2-7; TCRdb proposes TRBD1, but this gene call is untestable without DNA. The CDR3 runs to 14 residues. From germline, CDR1 is SGHRS and CDR2 YFSETQ. CDR3 loop: CASSPGQGAREQYF.

The chain employs TRBV29-1 and TRBJ2-1; TCRdb's D call, TRBD2, is unchecked because there is no DNA. CDR3 size: 14 residues. The V gene's germline CDR1 is SQVTM and CDR2 ANQGSEA. The CDR3 loop is CSILGGNSYNEQFF.

The J gene is TRBJ2-5, the V gene TRBV10-3; the D call of TRBD1 rests on TCRdb alone, since no DNA is present to check it. Germline V lookup: CDR1 ENHRY, CDR2 SYGVKD. The CDR3 contains 12 residues. CDR3 in amino acids: CAISDQGETQYF.

CDR3 sequence: CASSLLGGAGYEQYF. The chain carries TRBV27 and TRBJ2-7; TCRdb gives TRBD1 as the D gene, but with no DNA this cannot be confirmed. Germline V lookup: CDR1 MNHEY, CDR2 SMNVEV (reference sequence). The CDR3 has 15 amino acids.

The CDR3 here is CASRRTGQRDEQFF. The chain carries TRBV25-1 and TRBJ2-1; TCRdb calls TRBD1, which cannot be checked without DNA. This CDR3 is 14 amino acids long. The germline V gene encodes CDR1 MGHDK and CDR2 SYGVNS.

This chain joins TRBV7-9 and TRBJ1-1; TCRdb proposes TRBD1, but this gene call is untestable without DNA. Germline V CDR1 and CDR2: SEHNR, FQNEAQ (reference sequence). This CDR3 contains 13 residues. CDR3 protein: CASFQTGPTEAFF.

The V call is TRBV15, the J call TRBJ2-7; absent DNA, TCRdb's TRBD2 call cannot be checked. Per germline, CDR1 LNHNV and CDR2 YYDKDF (reference sequence). The CDR3 spans 21 residues. This CDR3 is CATSRTGQGRLAGGLSYEQYF. The full variable domain, completed using reference TRBV15 and TRBJ2-7, is DAMVIQNPRYQVTQFGKPVTLSCSQTLNHNVMYWYQQKSSQAPKLLFHYYDKDFNNEADTPDNFQSRRPNTSFCFLDIRSPGLGDTAMYLCATSRTGQGRLAGGLSYEQYFGPGTRLTVT.

The rearrangement uses TRBV28 and TRBJ2-1. The germline V gene encodes CDR1 MDHEN and CDR2 SYDVKM. CDR3 length: 14 amino acids. The CDR3 is CASSFLGSYNEQFF.

The rearrangement joins TRBV7-2 to TRBJ2-3; TCRdb's D call of TRBD1 is untestable without DNA. Germline V gene sequence: CDR1 SGHTA, CDR2 FQGNSA. This CDR3 region has 18 residues. The CDR3 sequence: CASSLVAPDTLGTDTQYF.

The V gene is TRBV20-1, the J gene TRBJ1-5; TCRdb returns TRBD1, unconfirmable since there is no DNA. The CDR3 is made up of 14 amino acids. CDR1 DFQATT and CDR2 SNEGSKA come from the germline V gene (reference sequence). The CDR3 here is CSARDTGEVQPQHF.

This chain joins TRBV19 and TRBJ2-1; TCRdb indicates TRBD1, and absent DNA this call remains unverified. The CDR3 totals 11 residues. Germline V gene sequence: CDR1 LNHDA, CDR2 SQIVND (reference sequence). This CDR3 reads CASQQGNEQFF.

This rearrangement joins TRBV6-6 to TRBJ2-1; no DNA is available, so the TRBD2 call from TCRdb remains unchecked. Germline V gene data show CDR1 as MNHNY and CDR2 as SVGAGI (reference sequence). The CDR3 length is 16 residues. The CDR3 region is CASSYSLAGVLNEQFF.

V is TRBV20-1 and J is TRBJ2-2; as DNA is missing, the TRBD2 call by TCRdb cannot be tested. Germline V CDR1 and CDR2: DFQATT, SNEGSKA (reference sequence). CDR3 length: 14 amino acids. CDR3 sequence: CSAAPPAGYGELFF.

The rearrangement links TRBV12-3 or TRBV12-4 to TRBJ1-1. This CDR3 is 11 amino acids long. CDR3 residues: CASSLNSEAFF.

V gene TRBV29-1 combines with J gene TRBJ2-5; TCRdb names TRBD2, which stays unverified in the absence of DNA. This CDR3 comprises 13 residues. The germline V gene encodes CDR1 SQVTM and CDR2 ANQGSEA. CDR3 region: CSVLSQGQETQYF.

The chain links TRBV5-1 to TRBJ1-5; TCRdb picks TRBD1, but there is no DNA to check that call. Per the germline V gene, CDR1 is SGHRS and CDR2 is YFSETQ. The CDR3 runs to 15 residues. The CDR3 region is CASSLEGLARQPQHF.

The J gene is TRBJ1-4, the V gene TRBV7-9. The CDR3 contains 12 residues. Germline V lookup: CDR1 SEHNR, CDR2 FQNEAQ (reference sequence). The CDR3 reads CASSSSNEKLFF.

V gene TRBV7-9 combines with J gene TRBJ2-5. CDR3 length: 15 residues. Germline V CDR1 and CDR2: SEHNR, FQNEAQ (reference sequence). Here the CDR3 reads CASSLADRTQETQYF.

The gene calls are TRBV29-1 and TRBJ2-3; without DNA, the TCRdb call of TRBD1 cannot be checked. The CDR3 consists of 18 residues. The germline V gene has CDR1 SQVTM and CDR2 ANQGSEA. The CDR3 reads CSLFLIKTSPEFTDTQYF.

The chain recombines TRBV12-2 with TRBJ2-1; TCRdb designates TRBD2, a call that cannot be tested without DNA. TRBV12-2 is assigned pseudogene status. This CDR3 has 14 residues. The CDR3 loop is CASRCRFTGLEQFF.

The rearrangement links TRBV21-1 to TRBJ1-6; lacking DNA, the TRBD1 call made by TCRdb goes unchecked. TRBV21-1 is given as a pseudogene. The CDR3 spans 19 residues. This CDR3 reads CASSKNDFTPTGFNSPLHF.

The chain combines TRBV28 with TRBJ2-1; TCRdb's D call, TRBD1, is unchecked because there is no DNA. Germline V CDR1 and CDR2: MDHEN, SYDVKM. The CDR3 has 14 residues. The CDR3 sequence is CASGGQGLLNEQFF.

The V gene is TRBV7-8, the J gene TRBJ1-5; TCRdb picks TRBD1, but there is no DNA to check that call. Germline loops: CDR1 SGHVS, CDR2 FQNEAQ. The CDR3 sequence is 16 residues long. The CDR3 loop is CASSFRGRARNQPQHF.

The chain uses TRBV7-9 and TRBJ2-1; the D call from TCRdb, TRBD1, cannot be confirmed without DNA. CDR1 and CDR2 from the germline V gene are SEHNR and FQNEAQ (reference sequence). The CDR3 is 13 amino acids. The CDR3 sequence is CASSAALGDEQFF. The whole variable domain, remainder taken from reference TRBV7-9 and TRBJ2-1, is DTGVSQNPRHKITKRGQNVTFRCDPISEHNRLYWYRQTLGQGPEFLTYFQNEAQLEKSRLLSDRFSAERPKGSFSTLEIQRTEQGDSAMYLCASSAALGDEQFFGPGTRLTVL.

This sequence joins TRBV6-1 and TRBJ1-1. The CDR3 has 14 amino acids. Germline V gene data show CDR1 as MNHNS and CDR2 as SASEGT. The CDR3 sequence: CASRGESPNTEAFF.

CDR3 protein: CASSLFPSDTQYF. The chain couples TRBV28 to TRBJ2-3. The CDR3 has 13 residues. Germline CDR1 MDHEN, CDR2 SYDVKM.

The chain is built from TRBV12-3 or TRBV12-4 and TRBJ2-7; TCRdb reports TRBD1, a call that lacks DNA to check it against. This CDR3 region has 13 residues. CDR3 protein: CASSLTGNYEQYF.